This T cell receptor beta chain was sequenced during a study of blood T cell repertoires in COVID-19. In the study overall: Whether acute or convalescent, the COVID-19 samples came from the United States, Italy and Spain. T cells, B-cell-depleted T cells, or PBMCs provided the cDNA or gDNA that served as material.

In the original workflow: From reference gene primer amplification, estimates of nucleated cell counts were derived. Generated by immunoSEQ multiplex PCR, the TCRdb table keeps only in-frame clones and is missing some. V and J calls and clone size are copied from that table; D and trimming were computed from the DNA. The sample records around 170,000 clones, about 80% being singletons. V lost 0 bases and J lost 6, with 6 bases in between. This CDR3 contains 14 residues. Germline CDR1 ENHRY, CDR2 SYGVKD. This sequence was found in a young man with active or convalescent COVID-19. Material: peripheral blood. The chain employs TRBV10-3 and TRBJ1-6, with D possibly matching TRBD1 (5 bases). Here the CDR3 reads CAISESDSNSPLHF. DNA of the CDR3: TGTGCCATCAGTGAGTCCGACAGTAATTCACCCCTCCACTTT.